Listed below are T cell receptor beta chains from one sample, sequenced in a study of technical replicates of blood from a few donors. The table came from immunoSEQ multiplex PCR; TCRdb's copy has only in-frame clones and leaves some out. The sample contains about 81,000 clones, approximately 96% of which appear only once. The sample taken for sequencing was T cells isolated from PBMCs. These receptors originate from a human donor in good health. The CDR3 runs from the conserved cysteine through the conserved F or W. A D gene is named only where the DNA matches it firmly. Clone size is given for some rows only: seen once, a few or many times, or a class if the clone is expanded.

cdr3_nt cdr3_aa v_call d_call cdr3_length clone_size j_call
TGTGCTAGCAGCTTAGGGACTAGCGGGAGTAATGAGCAGTTCTTC CASSLGTSGSNEQFF TRBV7-7 TRBD2 15 NA TRBJ2-1
TGTGCCACCAGCAGAGTTTTCCAGGGGAACTATGGCTACACCTTC CATSRVFQGNYGYTF TRBV15 NA 15 few TRBJ1-2
TGTGCCAGCAGCCAAGCAGAGGACTACGAGCAGTACTTC CASSQAEDYEQYF TRBV4-2 NA 13 NA TRBJ2-7
TGCGCCAGCACGAATTACGGGTCCCCAAGAGGAGGCTCCTACAATGAGCAGTTCTTC CASTNYGSPRGGSYNEQFF TRBV5-1 NA 19 NA TRBJ2-1
TGTGCCAGCACCCTTGACAGGATGGGAGGAAACACCATATATTTT CASTLDRMGGNTIYF TRBV28 NA 15 NA TRBJ1-3
TGTGCTAGTGGTTTGGGTCTAGCGGGAATGGGGGAAGAGACCCAGTACTTC CASGLGLAGMGEETQYF TRBV12-5 TRBD2 17 NA TRBJ2-5
TGTGCCAGCAGTCACTCGACGGGAGATTACGAGCAGTACTTC CASSHSTGDYEQYF TRBV25-1 NA 14 NA TRBJ2-7
TGCGCCAGCAGTACTACGGGACTCGCCTACGAGCAGTACTTC CASSTTGLAYEQYF TRBV5-1 NA 14 NA TRBJ2-7
TGCGCCAGCAGCCGAGAACAGGGGAACAATCAGCCCCAGCATTTT CASSREQGNNQPQHF TRBV4-1 TRBD1 15 NA TRBJ1-5
TGTGCCAGCAGTTTCGGGGTTAGCACTGAAGCTTTCTTT CASSFGVSTEAFF TRBV25-1 NA 13 NA TRBJ1-1
TGTGCCAGCAGTGAGAGCGTGCGGGACAGATATTTT CASSESVRDRYF TRBV2 TRBD1 12 NA TRBJ1-3
TGTGCCAGCAGCTTAGGCCTACCGCTTTACAATGAGCAGTTCTTC CASSLGLPLYNEQFF TRBV7-2 NA 15 NA TRBJ2-1
TGTGCCAGCAGCTTGGCCGCAGGGGAAGGGCTGTTTTTT CASSLAAGEGLFF TRBV5-6 NA 13 few TRBJ2-2
TGTGCCACAGATCTAGCGGGAGGAAGTAATGAGCAGTTCTTC CATDLAGGSNEQFF TRBV15 TRBD2 14 NA TRBJ2-1
TGTGCCAGCAATCTGGGGCAGATAAACTACGAGCAGTACTTC CASNLGQINYEQYF TRBV2 NA 14 NA TRBJ2-7
TGTGCCAGCAGCTACGGACAGGCTGAAGCTTTCTTT CASSYGQAEAFF TRBV5-6 TRBD1 12 NA TRBJ1-1
TGTGCCAGCAGCACGAAATGGCTCGACACAGATACGCAGTATTTT CASSTKWLDTDTQYF TRBV9 NA 15 NA TRBJ2-3
TGTGCCTGGATGACTGGTGGTGAAGCTTTCTTT CAWMTGGEAFF TRBV30 NA 11 NA TRBJ1-1
TGTGCCTGGAGTTCCGGGACAGGGATGAGTGAAAAACTGTTTTTT CAWSSGTGMSEKLFF TRBV30 TRBD1 15 NA TRBJ1-4
TGTGCCAGCAGCGTAGGGCCTGGGAGGGGCGAGCAGTACTTC CASSVGPGRGEQYF TRBV9 TRBD2 14 once TRBJ2-7
TGTGCCAGCAGCTTGGACTTAACCTATAATGAGCAGTTCTTC CASSLDLTYNEQFF TRBV5-6 NA 14 NA TRBJ2-1
TGTGCCAGTAGTATCCTAGCGGGAGATAGTAGAAATGAGCAGTTCTTC CASSILAGDSRNEQFF TRBV19 TRBD2 16 NA TRBJ2-1
TGTGCCAGCATTACCCGGGACAGGGGAATCAATCAGCCCCAGCATTTT CASITRDRGINQPQHF TRBV2 TRBD1 16 NA TRBJ1-5
TGCGCCAGCAGCGCCCAGACACTGAACACTGAAGCTTTCTTT CASSAQTLNTEAFF TRBV5-1 NA 14 NA TRBJ1-1
TGTGCCATCTCGCGGACTAGCGGTCGCGAGCAGTACTTC CAISRTSGREQYF TRBV10-3 TRBD2 13 NA TRBJ2-7
TGTGCCAGCAAACAGGGTGCTGATACGCAGTATTTT CASKQGADTQYF TRBV6-1 NA 12 NA TRBJ2-3
TGTGCCAGCAGTCCCCTTAGACTAGCGGGAGGAGAGCAGTTCTTC CASSPLRLAGGEQFF TRBV6-5 TRBD2 15 NA TRBJ2-1